This section outlines one TCR beta chain sequence together with its context. PCR primers comprised 60 Vbeta and 13 Jbeta primers. Produced via immunoSEQ multiplex PCR; TCRdb's table is partial and in-frame only. The sample carries about 96,000 clones, around 77% recorded once. Germline V CDR1 and CDR2: SGHRS, YFSETQ. Trimming at V came to 3 bases and at J to 4 bases, leaving 8 bases not matched to a gene. The CDR3 sequence is 15 residues long. This entry is derived from a study of cytomegalovirus exposure and HLA in healthy donors. The chain combines TRBV5-1 with TRBJ1-2, with 8 bases aligning to TRBD1. This clonotype originated in a man aged 50-59 years in good health and CMV-seropositive. Sequencing was carried out using PBMCs. CDR3 in DNA: TGCGCCAGCAGCTCCCCAGGGGGCGCCGGCTATGGCTACACCTTC. Amino acid sequence: CASSSPGGAGYGYTF.